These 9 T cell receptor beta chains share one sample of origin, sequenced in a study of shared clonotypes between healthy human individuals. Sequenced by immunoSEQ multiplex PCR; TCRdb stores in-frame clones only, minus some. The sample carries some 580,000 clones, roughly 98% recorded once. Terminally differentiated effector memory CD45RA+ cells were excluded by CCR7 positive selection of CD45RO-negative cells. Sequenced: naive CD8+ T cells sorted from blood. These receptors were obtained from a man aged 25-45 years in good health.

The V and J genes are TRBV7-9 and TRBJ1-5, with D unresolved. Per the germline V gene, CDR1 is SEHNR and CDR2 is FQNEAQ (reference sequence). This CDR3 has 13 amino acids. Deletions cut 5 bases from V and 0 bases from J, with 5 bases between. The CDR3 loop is CASSMNSNQPQHF. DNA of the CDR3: TGTGCCAGCAGCATGAATAGCAATCAGCCCCAGCATTTT.

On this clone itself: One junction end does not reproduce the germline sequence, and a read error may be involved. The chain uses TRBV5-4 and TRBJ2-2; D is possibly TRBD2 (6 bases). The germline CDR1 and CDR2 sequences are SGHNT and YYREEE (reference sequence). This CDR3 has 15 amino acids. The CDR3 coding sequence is TGTGCCAGCAGCGTGGGGGGAATGAAACACCGGGGAGCTGTTTTT. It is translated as CASSVGGMKHRGAVF.

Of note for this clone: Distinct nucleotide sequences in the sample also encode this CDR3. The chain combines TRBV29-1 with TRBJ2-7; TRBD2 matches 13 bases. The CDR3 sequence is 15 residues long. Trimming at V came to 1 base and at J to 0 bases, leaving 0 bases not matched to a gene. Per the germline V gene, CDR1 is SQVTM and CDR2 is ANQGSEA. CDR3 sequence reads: CSVEGTSGSSYEQYF. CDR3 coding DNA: TGCAGCGTTGAAGGGACTAGCGGGAGCTCCTACGAGCAGTACTTC.

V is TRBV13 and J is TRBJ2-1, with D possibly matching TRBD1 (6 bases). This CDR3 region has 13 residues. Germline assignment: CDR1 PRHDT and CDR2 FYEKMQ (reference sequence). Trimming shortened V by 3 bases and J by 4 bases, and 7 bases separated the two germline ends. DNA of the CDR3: TGTGCCAGCAGCTTTAGGGGGTACAATGAGCAGTTCTTC. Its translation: CASSFRGYNEQFF.

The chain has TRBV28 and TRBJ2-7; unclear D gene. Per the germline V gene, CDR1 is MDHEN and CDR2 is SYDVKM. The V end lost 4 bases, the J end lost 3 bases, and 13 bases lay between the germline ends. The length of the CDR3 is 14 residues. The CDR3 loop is CASSSPTNNYEQYF. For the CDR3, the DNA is TGTGCCAGCAGTTCCCCGACGAATAACTACGAGCAGTACTTC.

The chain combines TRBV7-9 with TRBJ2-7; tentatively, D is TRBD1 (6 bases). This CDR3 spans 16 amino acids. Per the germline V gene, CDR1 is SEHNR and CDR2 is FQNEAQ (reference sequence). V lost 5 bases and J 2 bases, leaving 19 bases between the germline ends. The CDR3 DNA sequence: TGTGCCAGCAGCCCCCCACCGGGACAAGAGACCTACGAGCAGTACTTC. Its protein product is CASSPPPGQETYEQYF.

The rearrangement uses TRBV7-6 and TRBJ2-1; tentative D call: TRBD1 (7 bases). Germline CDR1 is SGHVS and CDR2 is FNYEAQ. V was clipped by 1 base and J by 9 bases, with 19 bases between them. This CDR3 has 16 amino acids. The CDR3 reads CASSLGQGGLTGEQFF. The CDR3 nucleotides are TGTGCCAGCAGCTTAGGACAGGGTGGACTAACCGGTGAGCAGTTCTTC.

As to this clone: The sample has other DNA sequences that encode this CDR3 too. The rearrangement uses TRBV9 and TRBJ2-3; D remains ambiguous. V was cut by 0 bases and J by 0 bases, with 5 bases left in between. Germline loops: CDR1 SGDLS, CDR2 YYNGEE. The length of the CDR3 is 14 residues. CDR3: CASSVEGSTDTQYF. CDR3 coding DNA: TGTGCCAGCAGCGTAGAGGGTAGCACAGATACGCAGTATTTT.

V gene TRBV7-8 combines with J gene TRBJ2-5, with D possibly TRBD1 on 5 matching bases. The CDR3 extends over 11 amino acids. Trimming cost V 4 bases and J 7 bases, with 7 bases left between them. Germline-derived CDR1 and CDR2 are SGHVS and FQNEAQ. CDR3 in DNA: TGTGCCAGCAGCTCCCAGGGGACCCAGTACTTC. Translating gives CASSSQGTQYF.